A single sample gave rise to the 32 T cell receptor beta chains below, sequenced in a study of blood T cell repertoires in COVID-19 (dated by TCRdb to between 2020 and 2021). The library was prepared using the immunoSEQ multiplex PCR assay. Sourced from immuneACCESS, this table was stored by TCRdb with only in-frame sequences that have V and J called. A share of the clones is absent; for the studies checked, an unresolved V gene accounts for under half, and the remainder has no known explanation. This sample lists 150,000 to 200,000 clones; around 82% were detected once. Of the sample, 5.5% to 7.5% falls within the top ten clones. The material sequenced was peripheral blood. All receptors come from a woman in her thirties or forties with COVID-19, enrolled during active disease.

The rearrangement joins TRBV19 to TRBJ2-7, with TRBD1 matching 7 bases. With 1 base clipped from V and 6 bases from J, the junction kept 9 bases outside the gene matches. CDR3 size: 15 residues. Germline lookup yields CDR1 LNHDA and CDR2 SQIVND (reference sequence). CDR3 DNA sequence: TGTGCCAGTAGTATAGGAGGGGGCCCCCGCGGCGAGCAGTACTTC. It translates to CASSIGGGPRGEQYF. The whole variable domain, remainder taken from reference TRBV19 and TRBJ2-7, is DGGITQSPKYLFRKEGQNVTLSCEQNLNHDAMYWYRQDPGQGLRLIYYSQIVNDFQKGDIAEGYSVSREKKESFPLTVTSAQKNPTAFYLCASSIGGGPRGEQYFGPGTRLTVT.

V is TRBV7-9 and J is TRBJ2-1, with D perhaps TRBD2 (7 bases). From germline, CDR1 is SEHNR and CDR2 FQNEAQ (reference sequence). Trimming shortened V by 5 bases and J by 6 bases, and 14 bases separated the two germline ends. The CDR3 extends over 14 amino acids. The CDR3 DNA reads TGTGCCAGCAGCCCTAGCGGACAGAGCAATGAGCAGTTCTTC. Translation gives CASSPSGQSNEQFF.

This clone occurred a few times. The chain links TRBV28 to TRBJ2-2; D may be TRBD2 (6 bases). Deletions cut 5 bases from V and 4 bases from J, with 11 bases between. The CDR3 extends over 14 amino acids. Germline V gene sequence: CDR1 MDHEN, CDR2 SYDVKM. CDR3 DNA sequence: TGTGCCAGCAGTCTTAGGGGAGGCACCGGGGAGCTGTTTTTT. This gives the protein CASSLRGGTGELFF.

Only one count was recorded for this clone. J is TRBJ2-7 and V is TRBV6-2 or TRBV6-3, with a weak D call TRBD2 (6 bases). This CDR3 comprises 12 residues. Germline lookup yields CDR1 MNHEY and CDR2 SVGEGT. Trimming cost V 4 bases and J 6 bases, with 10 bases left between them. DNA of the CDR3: TGTGCCAGCAGTTGGGCGGGGAGCGAGCAGTACGTC. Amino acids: CASSWAGSEQYV.

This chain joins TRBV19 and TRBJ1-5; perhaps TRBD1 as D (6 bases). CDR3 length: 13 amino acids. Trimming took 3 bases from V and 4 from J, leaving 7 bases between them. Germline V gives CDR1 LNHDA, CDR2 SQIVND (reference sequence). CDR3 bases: TGTGCCAGTAGTATTGGGACAAATCAGCCCCAGCATTTT. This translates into CASSIGTNQPQHF.

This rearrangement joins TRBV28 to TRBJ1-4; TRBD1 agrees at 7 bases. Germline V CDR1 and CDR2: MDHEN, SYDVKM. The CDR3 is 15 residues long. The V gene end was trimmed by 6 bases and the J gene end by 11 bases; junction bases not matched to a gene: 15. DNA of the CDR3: TGTGCCAGCAGGCCTCCCCAGGGGGTGTACGGCAAACTGTTTTTT. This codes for CASRPPQGVYGKLFF.

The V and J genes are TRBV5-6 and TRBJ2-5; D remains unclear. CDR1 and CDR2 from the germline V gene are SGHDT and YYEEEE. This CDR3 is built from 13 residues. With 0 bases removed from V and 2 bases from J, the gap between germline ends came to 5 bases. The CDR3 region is CASSLGPQETQYF. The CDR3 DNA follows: TGTGCCAGCAGCTTGGGTCCTCAAGAGACCCAGTACTTC.

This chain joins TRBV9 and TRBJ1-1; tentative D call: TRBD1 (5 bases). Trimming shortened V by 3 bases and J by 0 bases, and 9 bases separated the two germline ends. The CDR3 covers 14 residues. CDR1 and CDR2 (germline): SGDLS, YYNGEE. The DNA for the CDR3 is TGTGCCAGCAGCGCGGGGACTATGAACACTGAAGCTTTCTTT. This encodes CASSAGTMNTEAFF.

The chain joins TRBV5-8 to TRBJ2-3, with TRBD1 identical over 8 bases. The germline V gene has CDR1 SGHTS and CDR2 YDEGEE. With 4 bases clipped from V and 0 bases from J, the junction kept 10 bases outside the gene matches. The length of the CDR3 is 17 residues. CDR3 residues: CASSPWAGQESTDTQYF. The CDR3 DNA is TGTGCCAGCAGCCCCTGGGCGGGACAGGAAAGCACAGATACGCAGTATTTT. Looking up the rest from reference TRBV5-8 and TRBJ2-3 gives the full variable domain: EAGVTQSPTHLIKTRGQQATLRCSPISGHTSVYWYQQALGLGLQFLLWYDEGEERNRGNFPPRFSGRQFPNYSSELNVNALELEDSALYLCASSPWAGQESTDTQYFGPGTRLTVL.

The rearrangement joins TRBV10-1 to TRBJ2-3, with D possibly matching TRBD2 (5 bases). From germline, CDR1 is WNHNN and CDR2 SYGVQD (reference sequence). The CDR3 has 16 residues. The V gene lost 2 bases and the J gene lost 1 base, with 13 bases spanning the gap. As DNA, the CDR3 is TGCGCCAGCAGTGAGGGCCCGGGAATTGGCACAGATACGCAGTATTTT. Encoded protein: CASSEGPGIGTDTQYF.

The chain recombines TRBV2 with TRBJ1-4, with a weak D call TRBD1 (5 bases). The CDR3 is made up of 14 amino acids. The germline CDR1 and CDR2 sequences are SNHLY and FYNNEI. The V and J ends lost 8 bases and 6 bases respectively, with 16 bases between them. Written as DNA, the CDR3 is TGTGCCAGCGGAAGTTCAGGGATGGATGAAAAACTGTTTTTT. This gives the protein CASGSSGMDEKLFF. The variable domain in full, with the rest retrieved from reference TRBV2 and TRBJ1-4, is EPEVTQTPSHQVTQMGQEVILRCVPISNHLYFYWYRQILGQKVEFLVSFYNNEISEKSEIFDDQFSVERPDGSNFTLKIRSTKLEDSAMYFCASGSSGMDEKLFFGSGTQLSVL.

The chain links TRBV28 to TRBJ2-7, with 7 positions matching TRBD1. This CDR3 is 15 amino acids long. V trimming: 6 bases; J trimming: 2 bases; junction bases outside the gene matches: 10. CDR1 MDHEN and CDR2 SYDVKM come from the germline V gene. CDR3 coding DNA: TGTGCCAGCAGAGCCCCAGGACAGGCTACCTACGAGCAGTACTTC. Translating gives CASRAPGQATYEQYF.

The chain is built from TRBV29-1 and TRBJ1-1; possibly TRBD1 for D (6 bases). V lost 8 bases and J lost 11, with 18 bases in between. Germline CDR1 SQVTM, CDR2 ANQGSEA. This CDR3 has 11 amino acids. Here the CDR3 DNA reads TGCAGCATCGGGGGGGGCGCTTCGGCTTTCTTT. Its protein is CSIGGGASAFF.

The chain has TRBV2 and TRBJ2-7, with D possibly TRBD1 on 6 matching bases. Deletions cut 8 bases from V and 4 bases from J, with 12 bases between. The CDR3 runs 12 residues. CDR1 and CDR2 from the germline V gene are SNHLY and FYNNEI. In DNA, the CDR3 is TGTGCCAGCGGAGGACAGCTTTACGAGCAGTACTTC. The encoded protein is CASGGQLYEQYF.

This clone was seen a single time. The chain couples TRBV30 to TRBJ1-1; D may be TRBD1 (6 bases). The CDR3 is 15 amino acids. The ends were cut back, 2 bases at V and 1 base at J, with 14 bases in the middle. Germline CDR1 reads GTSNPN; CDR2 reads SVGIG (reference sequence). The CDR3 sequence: CAWSPPGTKNTEAFF. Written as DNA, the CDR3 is TGTGCCTGGAGTCCTCCCGGGACAAAGAACACTGAAGCTTTCTTT. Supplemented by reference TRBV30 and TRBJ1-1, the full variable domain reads SQTIHQWPATLVQPVGSPLSLECTVEGTSNPNLYWYRQAAGRGLQLLFYSVGIGQISSEVPQNLSASRPQDRQFILSSKKLLLSDSGFYLCAWSPPGTKNTEAFFGQGTRLTVV.

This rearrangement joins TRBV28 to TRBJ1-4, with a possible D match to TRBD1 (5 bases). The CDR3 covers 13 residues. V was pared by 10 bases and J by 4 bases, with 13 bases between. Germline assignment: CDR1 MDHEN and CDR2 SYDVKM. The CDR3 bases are TGTGCCACAGAAACAGGCTTTAATGAAAAACTGTTTTTT. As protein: CATETGFNEKLFF.

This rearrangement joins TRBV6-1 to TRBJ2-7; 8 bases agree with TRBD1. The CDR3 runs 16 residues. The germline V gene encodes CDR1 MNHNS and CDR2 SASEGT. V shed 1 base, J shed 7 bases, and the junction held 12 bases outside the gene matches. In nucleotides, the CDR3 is TGTGCCAGCAGTGAAGTAGGGGCCAGGGGGCTCAGTGAGCAGTACGTC. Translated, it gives CASSEVGARGLSEQYV.

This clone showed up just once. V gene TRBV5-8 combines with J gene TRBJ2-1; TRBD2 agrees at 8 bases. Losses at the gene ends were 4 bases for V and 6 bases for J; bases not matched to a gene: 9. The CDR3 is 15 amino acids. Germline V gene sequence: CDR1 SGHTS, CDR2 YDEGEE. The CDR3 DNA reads TGTGCCAGCAGCCTGCCCGGGACTAGAGGCAATGAGCAGTTCTTC. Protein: CASSLPGTRGNEQFF.

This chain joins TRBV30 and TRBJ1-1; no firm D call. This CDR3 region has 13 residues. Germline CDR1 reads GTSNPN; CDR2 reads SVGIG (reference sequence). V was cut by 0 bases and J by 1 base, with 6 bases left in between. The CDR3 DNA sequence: TGTGCCTGGAGTGTAGCGGAGAACACTGAAGCTTTCTTT. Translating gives CAWSVAENTEAFF.

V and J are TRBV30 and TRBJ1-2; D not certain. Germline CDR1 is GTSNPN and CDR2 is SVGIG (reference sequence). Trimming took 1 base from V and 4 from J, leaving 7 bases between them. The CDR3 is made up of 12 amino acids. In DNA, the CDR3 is TGTGCCTGGAGTGGACGGGTCTATGGCTACACCTTC. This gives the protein CAWSGRVYGYTF.

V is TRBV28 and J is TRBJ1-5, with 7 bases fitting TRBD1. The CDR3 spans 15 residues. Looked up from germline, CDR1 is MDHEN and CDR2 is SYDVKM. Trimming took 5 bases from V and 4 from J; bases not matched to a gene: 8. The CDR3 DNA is TGTGCCAGCAGTCACAGGGGCTTGGGGAATCAGCCCCAGCATTTT. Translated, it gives CASSHRGLGNQPQHF.

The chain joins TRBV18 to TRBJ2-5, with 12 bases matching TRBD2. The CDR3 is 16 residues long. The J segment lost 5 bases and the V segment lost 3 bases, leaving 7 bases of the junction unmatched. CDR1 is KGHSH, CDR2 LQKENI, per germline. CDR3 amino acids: CASSPEGLAGGETQYF. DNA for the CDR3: TGTGCCAGCTCACCGGAAGGTCTAGCGGGAGGGGAGACCCAGTACTTC. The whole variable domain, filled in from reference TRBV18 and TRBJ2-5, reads NAGVMQNPRHLVRRRGQEARLRCSPMKGHSHVYWYRQLPEEGLKFMVYLQKENIIDESGMPKERFSAEFPKEGPSILRIQQVVRGDSAAYFCASSPEGLAGGETQYFGPGTRLLVL.

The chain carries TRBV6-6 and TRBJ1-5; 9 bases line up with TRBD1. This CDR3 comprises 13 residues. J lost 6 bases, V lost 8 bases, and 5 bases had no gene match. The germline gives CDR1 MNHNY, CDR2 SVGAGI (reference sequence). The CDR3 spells CASRDRDLQPQHF. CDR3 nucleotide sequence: TGTGCCAGCCGGGACAGGGATCTTCAGCCCCAGCATTTT.

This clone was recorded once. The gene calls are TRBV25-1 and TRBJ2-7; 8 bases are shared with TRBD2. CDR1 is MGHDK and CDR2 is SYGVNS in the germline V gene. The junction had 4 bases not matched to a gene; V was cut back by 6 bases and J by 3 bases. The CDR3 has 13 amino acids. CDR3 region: CASRREGVYEQYF. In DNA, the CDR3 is TGTGCCAGCAGACGGGAGGGGGTCTACGAGCAGTACTTC.

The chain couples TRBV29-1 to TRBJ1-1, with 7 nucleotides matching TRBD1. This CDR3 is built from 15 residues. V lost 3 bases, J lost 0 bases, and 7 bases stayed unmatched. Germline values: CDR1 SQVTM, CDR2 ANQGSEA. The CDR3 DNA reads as TGCAGCGTTGATGGGGGACAGTACCTGAACACTGAAGCTTTCTTT. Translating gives CSVDGGQYLNTEAFF.

DNA of the CDR3: TGTGCCAGCTCACCCGTCGGACAGGGCGGTACCGGGGAGCTGTTTTTT. Translating it yields CASSPVGQGGTGELFF. The rearrangement links TRBV18 to TRBJ2-2; 8 bases line up with TRBD1. Germline V gene sequence: CDR1 KGHSH, CDR2 LQKENI. The CDR3 covers 16 residues. After removal of 3 bases from V and 5 bases from J, the junction contained 8 bases not matched to a gene.

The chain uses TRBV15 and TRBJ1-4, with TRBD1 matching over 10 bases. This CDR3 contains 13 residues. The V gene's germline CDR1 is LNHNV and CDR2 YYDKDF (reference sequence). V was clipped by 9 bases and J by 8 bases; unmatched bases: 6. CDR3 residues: CATETGGEEKLFF. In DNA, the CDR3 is TGTGCCACAGAGACAGGGGGCGAGGAAAAACTGTTTTTT.

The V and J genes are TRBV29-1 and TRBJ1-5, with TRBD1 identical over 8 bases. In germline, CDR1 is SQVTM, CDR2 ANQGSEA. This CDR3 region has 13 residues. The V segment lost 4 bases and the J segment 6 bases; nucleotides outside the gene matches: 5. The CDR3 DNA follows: TGCAGCGTTGGACAGGGGTTCGGTCAGCCCCAGCATTTT. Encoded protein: CSVGQGFGQPQHF.

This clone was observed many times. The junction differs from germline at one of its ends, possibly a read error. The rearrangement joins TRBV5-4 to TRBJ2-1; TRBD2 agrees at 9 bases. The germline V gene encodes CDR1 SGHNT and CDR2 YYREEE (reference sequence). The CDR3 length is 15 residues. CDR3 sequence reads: CASTLGGGGYNEQFF. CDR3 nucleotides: TGTGCCAGCACCTTGGGCGGGGGGGGATACAATGAGCAGTTCTTC.

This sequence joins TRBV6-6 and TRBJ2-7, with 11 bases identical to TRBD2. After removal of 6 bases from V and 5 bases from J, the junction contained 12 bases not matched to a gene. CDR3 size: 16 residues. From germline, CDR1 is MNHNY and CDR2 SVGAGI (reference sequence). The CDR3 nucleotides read TGTGCCAGCAGCTTGGGTGTAGCGGGAGGGGACGACGAGCAGTACTTC. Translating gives CASSLGVAGGDDEQYF.

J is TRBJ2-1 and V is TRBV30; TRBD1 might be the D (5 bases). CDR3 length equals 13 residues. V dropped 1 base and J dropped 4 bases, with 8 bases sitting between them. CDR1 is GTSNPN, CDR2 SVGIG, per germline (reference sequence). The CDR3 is CAWSGQFYNEQFF. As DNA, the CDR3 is TGTGCCTGGAGTGGACAGTTTTACAATGAGCAGTTCTTC.

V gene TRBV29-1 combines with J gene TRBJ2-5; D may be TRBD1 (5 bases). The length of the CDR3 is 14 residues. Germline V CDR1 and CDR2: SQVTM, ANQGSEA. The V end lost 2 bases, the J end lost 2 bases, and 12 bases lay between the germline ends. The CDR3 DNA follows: TGCAGCGTTGAATGGGCGGACAAACAAGAGACCCAGTACTTC. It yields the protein CSVEWADKQETQYF.